This entry features one T cell receptor (beta chain) sequence. Its antigen remains unknown. V lost 3 bases, J lost 4 bases, and 9 bases stayed unmatched. Germline lookup yields CDR1 SGHDT and CDR2 YYEEEE. The CDR3 is 15 residues long. This sample is drawn from a study of molecular identifiers for immune sequencing clone quantification. As for the study in general: Replicate RNA came from about 19,000 or 110,000 naive CD8 cells and was split five ways, and four parts were sequenced.

Study-wide results and limits: In cases of identical TCR molecules sharing a barcode, highly expanded clone sizes could be underestimated.

Previously described methods with listed TCR primers produced the bulk TCR libraries. TCRdb processed the PCR reads anew with MiXCR; each CDR3 protein has one entry. The table has roughly 630,000 distinct CDR3 sequences, roughly 27% seen once. Construction of naive CD8 libraries employed about 17,000 to 1,100,000 sorted cells together with 10%, 30% or 50% RNA. The sample consisted of naive CD8+ T cells from blood, with Jurkat cell RNA spiked in. Subset given: FACS-sorted CD8+CD4-CCR7+CD45RA+ naive T cells. The sequence was obtained from a human donor in good health. Some libraries in this study had Jurkat cell RNA spiked in. The rearrangement joins TRBV5-6 to TRBJ1-2; 7 bases match TRBD1. CDR3 loop: CASSSRTGWGYGYTF. The CDR3 bases are TGTGCCAGCAGCTCTAGGACAGGATGGGGCTATGGCTACACCTTC. The full variable domain, with the rest looked up from reference TRBV5-6 and TRBJ1-2, is DAGVTQSPTHLIKTRGQQVTLRCSPKSGHDTVSWYQQALGQGPQFIFQYYEEEERQRGNFPDRFSGHQFPNYSSELNVNALLLGDSALYLCASSSRTGWGYGYTFGSGTRLTVV.